This T cell receptor beta chain is from a study of radiotherapy plus CTLA-4 blockade in lung cancer. Study summary: Across the patients, objective responses occurred in about 19%, and disease control in approximately 30%.

The CDR3 runs to 14 residues. Germline V CDR1 and CDR2: MNHNS, SASEGT. Deletions cut 8 bases from V and 1 base from J, with 12 bases between. Alongside CTLA-4 blockade with ipilimumab, patients with chemo-refractory metastatic non-small-cell lung cancer received focal radiation. A word on this clone: Its antigen is currently unknown.

The data were produced by immunoSEQ multiplex PCR, yet TCRdb's version contains in-frame clones alone and is incomplete. The sample contains roughly 62,000 clones, roughly three quarters of which appear only once. Points from the study as a whole: Expansion in blood of tumor-derived TCR clones was seen after radiotherapy plus ipilimumab. Reports state that early shifts in blood T cell clones, with interferon-beta, best predicted response.

The material was peripheral blood, obtained from a patient treated with radiotherapy plus ipilimumab. The chain employs TRBV6-1 and TRBJ1-5; no firm D call. The TCR was taken from a human donor with non-small cell lung cancer who had a complete response to radiotherapy plus ipilimumab. DNA for the CDR3: TGTGCCAGCGTTTGGGGAGGGAGCAATCAGCCCCAGCATTTT. It specifies CASVWGGSNQPQHF.